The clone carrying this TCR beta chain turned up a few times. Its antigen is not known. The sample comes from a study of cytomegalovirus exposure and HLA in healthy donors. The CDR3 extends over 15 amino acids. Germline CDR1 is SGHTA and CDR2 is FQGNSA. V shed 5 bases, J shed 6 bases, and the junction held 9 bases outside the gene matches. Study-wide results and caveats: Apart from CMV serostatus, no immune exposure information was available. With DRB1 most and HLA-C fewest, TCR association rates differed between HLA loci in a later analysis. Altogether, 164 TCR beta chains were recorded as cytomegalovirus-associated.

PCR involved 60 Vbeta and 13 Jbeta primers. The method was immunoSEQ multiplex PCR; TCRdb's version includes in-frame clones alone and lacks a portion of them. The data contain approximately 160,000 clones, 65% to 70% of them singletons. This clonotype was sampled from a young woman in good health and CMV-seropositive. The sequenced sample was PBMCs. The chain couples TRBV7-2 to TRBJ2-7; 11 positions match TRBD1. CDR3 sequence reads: CASSPDRGLSGEQYF. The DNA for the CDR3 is TGTGCCAGCAGCCCGGACAGGGGGCTTTCAGGCGAGCAGTACTTC.